The 18 T cell receptor beta chains below come from one sample, sequenced in a study of T cell responses to AZD1222 COVID-19 vaccine. Only in-frame clones appear in the TCRdb table, and some are missing; sequencing was by immunoSEQ multiplex PCR. This table holds approximately 150,000 clones, about nine tenths found once. The sample in question was peripheral blood, obtained 28 days after the second AZD1222 dose. These receptors originate from an adult who received the AZD1222 COVID-19 vaccine.

This clone was detected only once. The chain couples TRBV6-2 or TRBV6-3 to TRBJ1-5; TRBD1 agrees at 7 bases. Looked up from germline, CDR1 is MNHEY and CDR2 is SVGEGT. This CDR3 spans 15 amino acids. V trimming: 5 bases; J trimming: 1 base; junction bases outside the gene matches: 5. CDR3 sequence (DNA): TGTGCCAGCAGTCCCAGACAGGGCAGCAATCAGCCCCAGCATTTT. Amino acid sequence: CASSPRQGSNQPQHF.

A note on this clone: A read error may produce the germline difference seen at one junction end. V usage is TRBV11-2 and J usage is TRBJ2-4; D not certain. This CDR3 has 10 amino acids. Germline V gene sequence: CDR1 SGHAT, CDR2 FQNNGV. The chain's CDR3 is CASSQLTMHF. DNA for the CDR3: TGTGCCAGCAGCCAATTGACAATGCACTTC.

The rearrangement joins TRBV18 to TRBJ1-2; 9 bases line up with TRBD1. The trim removed 0 bases at V and 9 bases at J, leaving 5 bases unmatched. CDR1 KGHSH and CDR2 LQKENI come from the germline V gene. The CDR3 has 14 amino acids. CDR3 sequence: CASSPPSTGGSYTF. CDR3 nucleotide sequence: TGTGCCAGCTCACCACCGTCGACAGGGGGTAGCTACACCTTC.

This chain uses TRBV24-1 with TRBJ1-5, with 7 bases identical to TRBD1. Per germline, CDR1 KGHDR and CDR2 SFDVKD. The CDR3 is 15 residues long. The junction had 7 bases not matched to a gene; V was cut back by 2 bases and J by 7 bases. The CDR3 DNA reads as TGTGCCACCAGTGATTCCCTACAGGGGTGGCAGCCCCAGCATTTT. Amino acids: CATSDSLQGWQPQHF.

As DNA, the CDR3 is TGTGCCAGTAGTGGAAAGGGACAGGTTGAAAAACTGTTTTTT. Translating gives CASSGKGQVEKLFF. This rearrangement joins TRBV19 to TRBJ1-4, with 8 bases fitting TRBD1. The CDR3 spans 14 residues. The trim removed 5 bases at V and 7 bases at J, leaving 6 bases unmatched. CDR1 LNHDA and CDR2 SQIVND come from the germline V gene (reference sequence).

The V call is TRBV30, the J call TRBJ1-6; D is unresolved. V was shortened by 2 bases and J by 6 bases, with 8 bases between the two germline ends. The CDR3 contains 13 residues. Germline lookup yields CDR1 GTSNPN and CDR2 SVGIG (reference sequence). The DNA for the CDR3 is TGTGCCTGGAGTCAAAGTATTAATTCACCCCTCCACTTT. It yields the protein CAWSQSINSPLHF.

This chain connects TRBV5-1 to TRBJ1-2; tentative D call: TRBD1 (5 bases). V lost 0 bases and J 6 bases, leaving 9 bases between the germline ends. This CDR3 comprises 13 residues. Germline CDR1 reads SGHRS; CDR2 reads YFSETQ. CDR3 nucleotides: TGCGCCAGCAGCTTGGTGGGGCCGGATGGCTACACCTTC. Amino acids: CASSLVGPDGYTF.

The chain uses TRBV18 and TRBJ1-3, with a tentative D call TRBD1 (6 bases). The CDR3 spans 15 residues. The germline gives CDR1 KGHSH, CDR2 LQKENI. V was cut by 4 bases and J by 0 bases, with 10 bases left in between. The CDR3 DNA reads as TGTGCCAGCTCACACGGACAGACCTCTGGAAACACCATATATTTT. Protein product: CASSHGQTSGNTIYF.

This chain uses TRBV19 with TRBJ1-2; 9 nucleotides match TRBD1. J gave up 7 bases and V 2 bases, and 5 bases lay outside the gene matches. CDR3 length: 14 amino acids. Germline loops: CDR1 LNHDA, CDR2 SQIVND (reference sequence). CDR3 protein: CASSIRGTGTGYTF. The CDR3 bases are TGTGCCAGTAGTATAAGGGGGACAGGGACTGGCTACACCTTC.

V usage is TRBV5-1 and J usage is TRBJ1-1; 8 bases map to TRBD1. With V trimmed by 3 bases and J by 3 bases, 4 bases remained unmatched. Looked up from germline, CDR1 is SGHRS and CDR2 is YFSETQ. The CDR3 runs to 14 residues. The CDR3 here is CASSYGTGDTEAFF. In DNA, the CDR3 is TGCGCCAGCAGCTACGGGACAGGTGACACTGAAGCTTTCTTT.

The chain is built from TRBV3-1 (or the pseudogene TRBV3-2) and TRBJ2-1, with a possible D match to TRBD1 (5 bases). Germline V lookup: CDR1 LGHDT, CDR2 YNNKEL (reference sequence). The V end was cut by 8 bases, the J end by 10 bases, with 15 bases between. The CDR3 length is 12 residues. The CDR3 spells CASGKGGQEQFF. The CDR3 DNA sequence: TGTGCCAGCGGGAAGGGTGGACAAGAGCAGTTCTTC.

The J gene is TRBJ1-5, the V gene TRBV20-1; D not resolved. The CDR3 loop spans 16 amino acids. The V end was cut by 3 bases, the J end by 6 bases, with 21 bases between. The germline CDR1 and CDR2 sequences are DFQATT and SNEGSKA (reference sequence). The CDR3 reads CSASPASGRAGQPQHF. The DNA for the CDR3 is TGCAGTGCTAGTCCAGCTTCAGGCCGGGCCGGTCAGCCCCAGCATTTT.

A single count supports this clone. This chain uses TRBV18 with TRBJ2-3; D uncertain. Germline V gene lookup returns CDR1 KGHSH and CDR2 LQKENI. Trimming shortened V by 5 bases and J by 4 bases, and 16 bases separated the two germline ends. The CDR3 covers 15 residues. CDR3 DNA sequence: TGTGCCAGCTCAGCCCCTTCAGGAGCCTCAGATACGCAGTATTTT. Translating gives CASSAPSGASDTQYF. Filled out from reference TRBV18 and TRBJ2-3, the complete variable domain reads NAGVMQNPRHLVRRRGQEARLRCSPMKGHSHVYWYRQLPEEGLKFMVYLQKENIIDESGMPKERFSAEFPKEGPSILRIQQVVRGDSAAYFCASSAPSGASDTQYFGPGTRLTVL.

The table lists this clone with a few counts. V is TRBV2 and J is TRBJ1-6, with 7 bases fitting TRBD1. Germline V gene sequence: CDR1 SNHLY, CDR2 FYNNEI. Trimming removed 7 bases from V and 7 bases from J; junction bases left unmatched: 4. The length of the CDR3 is 13 residues. In DNA, the CDR3 is TGTGCCAGCATGGGACAGAACAATTCACCCCTCCACTTT. This sequence encodes CASMGQNNSPLHF. Drawing the rest from reference TRBV2 and TRBJ1-6, the complete variable domain is EPEVTQTPSHQVTQMGQEVILRCVPISNHLYFYWYRQILGQKVEFLVSFYNNEISEKSEIFDDQFSVERPDGSNFTLKIRSTKLEDSAMYFCASMGQNNSPLHFGNGTRLTVT.

In this sample, this clone turned up once. The chain employs TRBV24-1 and TRBJ2-3, with D perhaps being TRBD1 or TRBD2 (5 bases each). The ends were cut back, 4 bases at V and 2 bases at J, with 9 bases in the middle. The CDR3 is 14 residues long. Germline V gene sequence: CDR1 KGHDR, CDR2 SFDVKD. The CDR3 DNA reads TGTGCCACCAGTGACTGGGGGTACACAGATACGCAGTATTTT. It encodes CATSDWGYTDTQYF.

The chain recombines TRBV2 with TRBJ2-5; no reliable D call. CDR1 and CDR2 (germline): SNHLY, FYNNEI. The CDR3 covers 10 residues. The V end lost 3 bases, the J end lost 5 bases, and 1 base lay between the germline ends. The CDR3 loop reads CASSEETQYF. CDR3 bases: TGTGCCAGCAGTGAGGAGACCCAGTACTTC.

The chain combines TRBV7-2 with TRBJ2-5; D unresolved. Between the trimmed V and J ends, which lost 5 bases and 5 bases, there was a span of 15 bases. The CDR3 has 14 amino acids. Germline CDR1 SGHTA, CDR2 FQGNSA. The CDR3 sequence: CASSRASQVETQYF. Here the CDR3 DNA reads TGTGCCAGCAGCCGGGCCTCGCAGGTGGAGACCCAGTACTTC.

The genes are TRBV24-1 and TRBJ1-2, with unresolved D. This CDR3 has 15 amino acids. Germline lookup yields CDR1 KGHDR and CDR2 SFDVKD. Trimming left V 4 bases short and J 1 base short, with 12 bases between. The CDR3 loop reads CATSEAKADNYGYTF. CDR3 nucleotide sequence: TGTGCCACCAGTGAGGCCAAGGCAGATAACTATGGCTACACCTTC.